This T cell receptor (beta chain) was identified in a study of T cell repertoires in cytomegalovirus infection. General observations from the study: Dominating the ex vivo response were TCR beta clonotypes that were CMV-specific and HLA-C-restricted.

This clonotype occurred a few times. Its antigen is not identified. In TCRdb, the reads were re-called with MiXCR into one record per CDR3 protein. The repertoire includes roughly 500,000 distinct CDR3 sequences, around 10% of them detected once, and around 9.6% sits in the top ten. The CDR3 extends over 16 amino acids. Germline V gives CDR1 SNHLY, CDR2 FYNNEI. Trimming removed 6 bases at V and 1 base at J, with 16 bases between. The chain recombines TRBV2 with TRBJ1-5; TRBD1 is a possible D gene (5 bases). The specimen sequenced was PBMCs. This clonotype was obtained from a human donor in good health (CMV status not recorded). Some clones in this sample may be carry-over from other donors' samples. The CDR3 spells CASRRGAVRSNQPQHF. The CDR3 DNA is TGTGCCAGCAGGAGGGGTGCCGTGCGGAGCAATCAGCCCCAGCATTTT.